These 12 T cell receptor beta chains came from one sample sequenced in a study of cytomegalovirus exposure and HLA in healthy donors. The PCR used 60 Vbeta and 13 Jbeta primers. TCRdb's table, derived via immunoSEQ multiplex PCR, lists solely in-frame clones and lacks some. The table lists around 120,000 clones, about 73% of them singletons. Input material: PBMCs. All receptors come from a woman in her thirties or forties in good health and CMV-seronegative.

This chain uses TRBV9 with TRBJ1-4; 7 bases fit TRBD1. Trimming at V came to 4 bases and at J to 7 bases, leaving 10 bases not matched to a gene. The length of the CDR3 is 15 residues. CDR1 is SGDLS, CDR2 YYNGEE, per germline. CDR3 sequence (DNA): TGTGCCAGCAGCCCTCGGGTAGGGGGCTTTGAAAAACTGTTTTTT. Protein: CASSPRVGGFEKLFF.

The J gene is TRBJ1-1, the V gene TRBV28; D unclear. Trimming cost V 2 bases and J 1 base, with 8 bases left between them. The CDR3 runs to 14 residues. Germline V lookup: CDR1 MDHEN, CDR2 SYDVKM. CDR3 nucleotide sequence: TGTGCCAGCAGTTTACAGGCAAGGAACACTGAAGCTTTCTTT. This codes for CASSLQARNTEAFF.

This clone has more than one count but fewer than ten. The chain recombines TRBV4-3 with TRBJ1-3; 9 nucleotides match TRBD1. Germline V CDR1 and CDR2: LGHNA, YSLEER. CDR3 length: 16 amino acids. The V and J ends lost 1 base and 2 bases, in that order; junction bases with no gene match: 3. The CDR3 region is CASSQVDRGTGNTIYF. DNA of the CDR3: TGCGCCAGCAGCCAAGTAGACAGGGGGACTGGAAACACCATATATTTT.

The CDR3 nucleotides read TGTGCCAGCAGCTTCGGCGGTCAGTCCTACAATGAGCAGTTCTTC. Its translation is CASSFGGQSYNEQFF. The V call is TRBV7-2, the J call TRBJ2-1; D uncertain. The CDR3 covers 15 residues. V lost 3 bases and J 1 base, leaving 10 bases between the germline ends. Germline loops: CDR1 SGHTA, CDR2 FQGNSA.

The gene calls are TRBV30 and TRBJ2-6; 10 positions match TRBD1. This CDR3 spans 17 amino acids. The J segment lost 0 bases and the V segment lost 0 bases, leaving 2 bases of the junction unmatched. CDR1 and CDR2 (germline): GTSNPN, SVGIG (reference sequence). The CDR3 sequence: CAWSVGQGFSGANVLTF. The CDR3 DNA reads as TGTGCCTGGAGTGTGGGACAGGGGTTCTCTGGGGCCAACGTCCTGACTTTC. Combining the CDR3 with reference TRBV30 and TRBJ2-6 gives the whole variable domain SQTIHQWPATLVQPVGSPLSLECTVEGTSNPNLYWYRQAAGRGLQLLFYSVGIGQISSEVPQNLSASRPQDRQFILSSKKLLLSDSGFYLCAWSVGQGFSGANVLTFGAGSRLTVL.

The chain has TRBV30 and TRBJ2-7, with D perhaps matching TRBD1 (5 bases). The CDR3 totals 13 residues. The germline gives CDR1 GTSNPN, CDR2 SVGIG (reference sequence). Trimming removed 0 bases at V and 4 bases at J, with 10 bases between. CDR3 loop: CAWSVQAQYEQYF. CDR3 bases: TGTGCCTGGAGTGTACAGGCCCAGTACGAGCAGTACTTC.

The genes are TRBV30 and TRBJ1-6, with a weak D call TRBD1 (6 bases). Deletions cut 0 bases from V and 2 bases from J, with 14 bases between. The CDR3 totals 17 residues. Per germline, CDR1 GTSNPN and CDR2 SVGIG (reference sequence). CDR3 amino acids: CAWSVRGQYTYNSPLHF. In nucleotides, the CDR3 is TGTGCCTGGAGTGTACGCGGACAGTACACCTATAATTCACCCCTCCACTTT.

This chain connects TRBV4-3 to TRBJ2-6, with D maybe TRBD2 (5 bases). From germline, CDR1 is LGHNA and CDR2 YSLEER. V lost 4 bases to trimming and J lost 0 bases, with 13 bases between them. The CDR3 totals 17 residues. CDR3 protein: CASSRWAGRSGANVLTF. CDR3 DNA: TGCGCCAGCAGCCGTTGGGCGGGCCGCTCTGGGGCCAACGTCCTGACTTTC.

V is TRBV7-2 and J is TRBJ1-4; TRBD1 matches at 8 bases. The germline V gene has CDR1 SGHTA and CDR2 FQGNSA. The CDR3 extends over 14 amino acids. V trimming: 5 bases; J trimming: 4 bases; junction bases outside the gene matches: 3. DNA for the CDR3: TGTGCCAGCAGCCTGACAGGGGTTAATGAAAAACTGTTTTTT. Translation gives CASSLTGVNEKLFF.

This clone was detected a few times. The V and J genes are TRBV7-2 and TRBJ2-3; TRBD2 matches 13 bases. V shed 1 base, J shed 8 bases, and the junction held 9 bases outside the gene matches. CDR3 size: 17 residues. Germline CDR1 SGHTA, CDR2 FQGNSA. CDR3 sequence: CASSLGTSGGRAGTQYF. Here the CDR3 DNA reads TGTGCCAGCAGCTTAGGGACTAGCGGGGGCCGCGCAGGTACGCAGTATTTT.

The V gene is TRBV9, the J gene TRBJ2-2; the D is unclear. V was cut by 0 bases and J by 1 base, with 10 bases left in between. Germline lookup yields CDR1 SGDLS and CDR2 YYNGEE. There are 16 residues in the CDR3. The CDR3 reads CASSVVEARNTGELFF. The CDR3 nucleotides are TGTGCCAGCAGCGTAGTTGAAGCTAGGAACACCGGGGAGCTGTTTTTT.

The genes are TRBV2 and TRBJ2-5, with 10 positions matching TRBD2. The trim removed 7 bases at V and 4 bases at J, leaving 15 bases unmatched. Germline-derived CDR1 and CDR2 are SNHLY and FYNNEI. The CDR3 runs to 17 residues. CDR3 nucleotide sequence: TGTGCCAGCATCGGGGCTAGCGGGGGAGCCCGTCCAGAGACCCAGTACTTC. This gives the protein CASIGASGGARPETQYF.